This T cell receptor (beta chain) came from a study of blood T cell repertoires in COVID-19. At the level of the study: Specimens from acute and convalescent COVID-19 originated in the United States, Italy and Spain.

Per germline, CDR1 SEHNR and CDR2 FQNEAQ (reference sequence). V dropped 2 bases and J dropped 14; count of bases not matched to a gene: 11. This CDR3 is 13 amino acids long. In the original analysis: Amplification of reference gene primers provided the estimated nucleated cell counts. TCRdb's table, derived via immunoSEQ multiplex PCR, lists solely in-frame clones and lacks some. V, J and clone size were drawn from that table, and D and trimming were deduced from the DNA. The data show about 480,000 clones, 75% to 90% seen once. The rearrangement links TRBV7-9 to TRBJ1-2, with 7 bases lining up with TRBD1. The sample was peripheral blood. This clonotype was sampled from a man aged 18 to 35 with COVID-19, enrolled during active disease. The CDR3 loop reads CASSLTLPGTDTF. In DNA, the CDR3 is TGTGCCAGCAGCTTAACCCTCCCCGGGACAGATACCTTC.